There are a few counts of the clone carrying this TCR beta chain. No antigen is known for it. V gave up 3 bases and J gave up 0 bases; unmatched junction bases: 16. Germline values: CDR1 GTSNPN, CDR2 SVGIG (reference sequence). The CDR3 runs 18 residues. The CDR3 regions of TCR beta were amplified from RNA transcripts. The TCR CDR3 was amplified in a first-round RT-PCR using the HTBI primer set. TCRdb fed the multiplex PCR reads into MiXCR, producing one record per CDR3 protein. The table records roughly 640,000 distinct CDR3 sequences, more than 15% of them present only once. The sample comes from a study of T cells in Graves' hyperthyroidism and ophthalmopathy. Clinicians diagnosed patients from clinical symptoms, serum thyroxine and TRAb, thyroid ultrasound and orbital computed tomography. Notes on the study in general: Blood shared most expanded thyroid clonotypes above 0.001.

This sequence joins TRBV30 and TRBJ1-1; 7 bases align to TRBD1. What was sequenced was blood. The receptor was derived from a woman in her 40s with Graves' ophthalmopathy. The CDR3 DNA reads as TGTGCCTGGAGGCGGATGGGCAGGGGGGGGAATATGAACACTGAAGCTTTCTTT. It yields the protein CAWRRMGRGGNMNTEAFF.